One T cell receptor (beta chain) is described in this entry. Its antigen specificity is not known. No per-base quality is available; no much larger clone lies one base away. The sample comes from a study of blood T cell repertoires in COVID-19 (dated by TCRdb to 2018 to 2021). About the study as a whole: Samples covering the acute and convalescent phases of COVID-19 were provided by collaborators in the United States, Italy and Spain. The prospective study material was composed of cDNA or gDNA derived from T cells, B-cell-depleted T cells, or PBMCs. Deeply sampled blood TCRbeta repertoires from subjects exposed to, actively infected with, or recovered from COVID-19 were included in the dataset. The repertoires were released in a freely available public database intended as a resource for research on the immune response to SARS-CoV-2. Samples were obtained from the ongoing ImmuneRACE study (first 160 participants) and from roughly 1,300 subjects provided by 6 global collaborators. Sample metadata almost always included a de-identified subject ID, COVID-19 status, age in years and sex. HLA class I and class II types, where available, came from metadata supplied by the sample provider rather than from assay-based typing.

Including cysteine and phenylalanine, the CDR3 has 15 amino acids. The kept DNA is CDR3 alone, 45 bases in frame from the first base. CDR1 and CDR2 (LNHDA, SQIVND) derive from the germline V gene (reference sequence). Between the V and J ends, shortened by 7 bases and 5 bases respectively, the junction contains 20 bases. The immunoSEQ Assay, a bias-controlled multiplex PCR, was used to amplify TCRbeta CDR3 regions from genomic DNA. From the authors' description of their analysis: Nucleated cell counts per sample were estimated from amplification of reference gene primers within the assay. To quantify the absolute abundance of each unique TCRbeta CDR3 rearrangement, sequence reads were collapsed and filtered. For each sample, productive Simpson clonality was calculated as the square root of Simpson's diversity index over productive rearrangements. The table comes from immuneACCESS by way of TCRdb, which keeps in-frame sequences with V and J called. Part of the clones is missing from these tables; in studies checked, under half for an unresolved V gene and the rest for unknown reasons. From that table come the V and J calls and clone size; the DNA was used to work out D and trimming. Here the sample has roughly 250,000 clones; around 81% occur a single time. 5% to 8% of the sample belongs to the ten largest clones.

Whole blood was collected in K2EDTA tubes by collaborating institutions according to the institutions' own protocols. For TCRbeta analysis, collaborators shipped samples in one of three forms: frozen whole blood, isolated PBMCs, or DNA extracted from either of those sample types. Study-wide conclusions, independent of this receptor: The quantity of clinical and demographic metadata differed by source and by participant and was supplied without curation.

The chain employs TRBV19 and TRBJ1-2; the D segment could be TRBD1, given 6 matching bases. The receptor's source is a woman aged 60-70 years with active or convalescent COVID-19. The sequenced material came from peripheral blood. The CDR3 loop reads CASISTGQISYGYTF. The nucleotide sequence is TGTGCCAGTATCTCTACAGGACAGATATCTTATGGCTACACCTTC.